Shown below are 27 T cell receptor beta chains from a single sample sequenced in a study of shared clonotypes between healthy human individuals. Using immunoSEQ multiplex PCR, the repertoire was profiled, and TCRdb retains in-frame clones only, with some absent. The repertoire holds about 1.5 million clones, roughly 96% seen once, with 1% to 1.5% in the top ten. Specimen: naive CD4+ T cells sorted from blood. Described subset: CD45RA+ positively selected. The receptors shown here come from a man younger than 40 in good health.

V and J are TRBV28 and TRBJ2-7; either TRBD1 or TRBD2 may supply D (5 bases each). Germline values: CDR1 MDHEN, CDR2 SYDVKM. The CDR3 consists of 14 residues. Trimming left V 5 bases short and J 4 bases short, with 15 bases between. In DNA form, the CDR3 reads TGTGCCAGCAGTACACCGGGACCCCCATACGAGCAGTACTTC. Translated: CASSTPGPPYEQYF.

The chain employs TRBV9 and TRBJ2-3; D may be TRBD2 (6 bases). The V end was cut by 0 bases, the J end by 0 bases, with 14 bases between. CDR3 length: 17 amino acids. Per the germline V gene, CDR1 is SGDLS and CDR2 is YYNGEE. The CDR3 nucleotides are TGTGCCAGCAGCGTAGATGGCGGGGACTCTAGCACAGATACGCAGTATTTT. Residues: CASSVDGGDSSTDTQYF.

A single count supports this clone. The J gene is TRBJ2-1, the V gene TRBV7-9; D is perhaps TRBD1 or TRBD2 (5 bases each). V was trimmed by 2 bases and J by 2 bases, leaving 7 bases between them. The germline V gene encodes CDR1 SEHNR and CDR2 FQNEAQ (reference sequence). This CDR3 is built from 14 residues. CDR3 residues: CASSLTGPYNEQFF. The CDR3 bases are TGTGCCAGCAGCTTAACGGGACCCTACAATGAGCAGTTCTTC.

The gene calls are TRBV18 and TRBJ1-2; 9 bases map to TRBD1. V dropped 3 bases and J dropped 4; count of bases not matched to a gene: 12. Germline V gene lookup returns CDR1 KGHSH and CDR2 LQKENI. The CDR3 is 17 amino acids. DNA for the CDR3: TGTGCCAGCTCACCGGTCGGGCCCGGACAGGGGATCTATGGCTACACCTTC. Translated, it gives CASSPVGPGQGIYGYTF.

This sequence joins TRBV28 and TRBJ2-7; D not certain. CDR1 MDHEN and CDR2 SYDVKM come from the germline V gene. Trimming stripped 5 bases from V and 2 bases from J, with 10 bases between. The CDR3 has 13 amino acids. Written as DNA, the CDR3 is TGTGCCAGCAGTAAAGATTTACCCTACGAGCAGTACTTC. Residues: CASSKDLPYEQYF.

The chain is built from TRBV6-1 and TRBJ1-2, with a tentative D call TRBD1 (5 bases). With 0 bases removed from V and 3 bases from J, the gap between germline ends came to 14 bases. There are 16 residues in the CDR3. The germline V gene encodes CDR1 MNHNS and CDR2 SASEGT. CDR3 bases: TGTGCCAGCAGTGAAGCGACAGAATACGCCGACTATGGCTACACCTTC. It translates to CASSEATEYADYGYTF.

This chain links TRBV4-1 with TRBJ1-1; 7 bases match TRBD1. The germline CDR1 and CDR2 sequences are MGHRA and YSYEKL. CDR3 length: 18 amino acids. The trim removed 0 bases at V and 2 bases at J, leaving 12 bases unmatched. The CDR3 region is CASSQDPGRGGRNTEAFF. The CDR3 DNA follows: TGCGCCAGCAGCCAAGATCCCGGCAGGGGGGGTCGAAACACTGAAGCTTTCTTT.

Here the CDR3 DNA reads TGCAGCGTTCTACCTCACCTTAACACCGGGGAGCTGTTTTTT. Encoded protein: CSVLPHLNTGELFF. The rearrangement joins TRBV29-1 to TRBJ2-2; no clear D gene. Germline assignment: CDR1 SQVTM and CDR2 ANQGSEA. Trimming left V 5 bases short and J 2 bases short, with 12 bases between. This CDR3 comprises 14 residues.

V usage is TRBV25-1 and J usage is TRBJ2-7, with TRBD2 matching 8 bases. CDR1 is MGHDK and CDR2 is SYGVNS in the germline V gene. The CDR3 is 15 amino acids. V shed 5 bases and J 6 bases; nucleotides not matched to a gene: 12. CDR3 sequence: CASSFAGGLGVEQYF. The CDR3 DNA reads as TGTGCCAGCAGTTTTGCGGGAGGACTGGGTGTCGAGCAGTACTTC.

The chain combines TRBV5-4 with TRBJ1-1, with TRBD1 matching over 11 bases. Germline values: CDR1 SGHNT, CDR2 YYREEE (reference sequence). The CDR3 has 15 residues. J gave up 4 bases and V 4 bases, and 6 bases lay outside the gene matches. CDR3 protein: CASSLGGTGGTEAFF. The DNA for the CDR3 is TGTGCCAGCAGCCTGGGGGGGACAGGGGGCACTGAAGCTTTCTTT. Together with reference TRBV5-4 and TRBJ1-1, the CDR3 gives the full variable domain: ETGVTQSPTHLIKTRGQQVTLRCSSQSGHNTVSWYQQALGQGPQFIFQYYREEENGRGNFPPRFSGLQFPNYSSELNVNALELDDSALYLCASSLGGTGGTEAFFGQGTRLTVV.

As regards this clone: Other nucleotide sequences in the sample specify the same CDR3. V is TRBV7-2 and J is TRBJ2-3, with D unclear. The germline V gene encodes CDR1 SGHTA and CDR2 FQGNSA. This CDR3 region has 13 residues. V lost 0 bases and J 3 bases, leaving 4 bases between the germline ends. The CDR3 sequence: CASSLASTDTQYF. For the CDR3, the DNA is TGTGCCAGCAGCTTAGCCTCGACAGATACGCAGTATTTT.

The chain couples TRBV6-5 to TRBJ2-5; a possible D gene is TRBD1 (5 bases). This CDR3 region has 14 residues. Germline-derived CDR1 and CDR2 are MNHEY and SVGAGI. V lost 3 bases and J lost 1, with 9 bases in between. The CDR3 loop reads CASSYSDIQETQYF. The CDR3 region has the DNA TGTGCCAGCAGTTATTCGGACATCCAAGAGACCCAGTACTTC.

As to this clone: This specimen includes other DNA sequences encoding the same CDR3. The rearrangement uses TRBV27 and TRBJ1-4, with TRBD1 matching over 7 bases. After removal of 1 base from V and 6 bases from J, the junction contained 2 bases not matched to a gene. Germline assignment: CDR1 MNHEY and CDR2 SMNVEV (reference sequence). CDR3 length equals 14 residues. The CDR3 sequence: CASSLLGTDEKLFF. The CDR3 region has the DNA TGTGCCAGCAGTTTATTAGGGACAGATGAAAAACTGTTTTTT.

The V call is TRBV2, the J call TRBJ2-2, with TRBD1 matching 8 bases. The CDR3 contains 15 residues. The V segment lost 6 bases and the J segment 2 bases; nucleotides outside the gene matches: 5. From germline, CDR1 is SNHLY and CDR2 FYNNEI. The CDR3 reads CASRRTGINTGELFF. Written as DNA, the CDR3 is TGTGCCAGCAGGCGGACAGGGATCAACACCGGGGAGCTGTTTTTT.

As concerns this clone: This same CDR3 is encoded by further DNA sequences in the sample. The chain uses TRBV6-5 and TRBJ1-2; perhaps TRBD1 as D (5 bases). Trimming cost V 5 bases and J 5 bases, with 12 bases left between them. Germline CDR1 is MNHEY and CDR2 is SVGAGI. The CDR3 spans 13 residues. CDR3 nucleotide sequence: TGTGCCAGCAGTCAGGGCCAATTTTATGGCTACACCTTC. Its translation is CASSQGQFYGYTF.

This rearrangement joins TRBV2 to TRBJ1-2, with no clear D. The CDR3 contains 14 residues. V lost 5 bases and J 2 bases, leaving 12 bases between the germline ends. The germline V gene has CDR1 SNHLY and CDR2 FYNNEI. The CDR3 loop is CASSMIPWNYGYTF. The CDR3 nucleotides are TGTGCCAGCAGTATGATCCCGTGGAACTATGGCTACACCTTC.

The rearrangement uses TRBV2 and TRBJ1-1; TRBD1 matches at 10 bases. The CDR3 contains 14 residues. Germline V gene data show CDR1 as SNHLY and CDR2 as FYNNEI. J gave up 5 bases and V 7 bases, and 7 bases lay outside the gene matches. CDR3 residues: CASNGQGEGTEAFF. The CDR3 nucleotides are TGTGCCAGCAATGGACAGGGGGAGGGTACTGAAGCTTTCTTT.

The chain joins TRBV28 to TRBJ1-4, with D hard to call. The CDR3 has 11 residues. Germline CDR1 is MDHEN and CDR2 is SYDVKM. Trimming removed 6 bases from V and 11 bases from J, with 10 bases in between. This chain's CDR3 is CASRSDRKLFF. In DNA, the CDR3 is TGTGCCAGCAGGAGCGACCGGAAACTGTTTTTT.

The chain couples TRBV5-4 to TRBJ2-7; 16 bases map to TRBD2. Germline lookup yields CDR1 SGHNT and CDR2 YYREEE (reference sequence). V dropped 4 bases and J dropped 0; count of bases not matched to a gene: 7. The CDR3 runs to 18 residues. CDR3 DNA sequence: TGTGCCAGCAGCCACTACGGGACTAGCGGGAGGGTCTCCTACGAGCAGTACTTC. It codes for CASSHYGTSGRVSYEQYF.

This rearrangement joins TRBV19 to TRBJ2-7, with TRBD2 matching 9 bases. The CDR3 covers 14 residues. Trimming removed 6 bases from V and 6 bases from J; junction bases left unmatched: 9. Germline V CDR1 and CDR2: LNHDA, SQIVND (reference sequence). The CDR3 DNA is TGTGCCAGTAGCTTTGCGGGAGGGCCTGTCGAGCAGTACTTC. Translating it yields CASSFAGGPVEQYF.

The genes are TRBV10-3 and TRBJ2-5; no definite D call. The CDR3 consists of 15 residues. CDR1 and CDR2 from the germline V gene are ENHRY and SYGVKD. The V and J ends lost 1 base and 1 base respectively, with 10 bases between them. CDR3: CAISELRVPQETQYF. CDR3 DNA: TGTGCCATCAGTGAGTTAAGGGTCCCCCAAGAGACCCAGTACTTC.

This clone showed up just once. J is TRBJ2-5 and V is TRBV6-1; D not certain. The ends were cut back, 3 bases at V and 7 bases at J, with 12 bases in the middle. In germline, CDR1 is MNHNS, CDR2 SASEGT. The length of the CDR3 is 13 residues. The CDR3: CASSDGRWGTQYF. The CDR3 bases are TGTGCCAGCAGTGACGGAAGGTGGGGGACCCAGTACTTC.

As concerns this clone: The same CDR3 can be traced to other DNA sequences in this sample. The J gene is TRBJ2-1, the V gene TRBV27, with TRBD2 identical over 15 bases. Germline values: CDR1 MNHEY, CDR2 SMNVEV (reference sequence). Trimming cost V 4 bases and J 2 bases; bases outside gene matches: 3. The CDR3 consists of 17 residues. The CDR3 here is CASSSGTSGRPYNEQFF. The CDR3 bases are TGTGCCAGCAGTTCCGGGACTAGCGGGAGGCCCTACAATGAGCAGTTCTTC.

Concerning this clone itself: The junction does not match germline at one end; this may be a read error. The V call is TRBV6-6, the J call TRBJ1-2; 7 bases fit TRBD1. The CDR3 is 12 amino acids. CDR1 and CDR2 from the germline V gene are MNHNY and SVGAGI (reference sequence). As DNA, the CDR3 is TGTGCCAGCAGTTACTTAACAGGGGCAGTGGCCTTC. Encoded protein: CASSYLTGAVAF.

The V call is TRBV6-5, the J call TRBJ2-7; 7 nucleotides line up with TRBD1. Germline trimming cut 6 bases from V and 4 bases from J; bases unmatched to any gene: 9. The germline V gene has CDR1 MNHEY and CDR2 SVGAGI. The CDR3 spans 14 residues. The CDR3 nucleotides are TGTGCCAGCAGGCTCGGGACAGCGGATTACGAGCAGTACTTC. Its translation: CASRLGTADYEQYF.

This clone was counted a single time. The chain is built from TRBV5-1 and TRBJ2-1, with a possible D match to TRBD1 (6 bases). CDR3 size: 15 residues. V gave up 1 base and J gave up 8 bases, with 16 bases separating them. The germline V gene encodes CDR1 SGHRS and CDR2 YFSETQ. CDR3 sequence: CASSLTGIAGDEQFF. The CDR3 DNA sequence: TGCGCCAGCAGCTTGACAGGGATTGCGGGTGATGAGCAGTTCTTC.

The CDR3 is CASTKRRGSGANVLTF. The DNA of the CDR3 is TGTGCCAGCACCAAAAGGCGGGGCTCTGGGGCCAACGTCCTGACTTTC. V gene TRBV11-2 combines with J gene TRBJ2-6; maybe TRBD2 (6 bases). Trimming removed 7 bases from V and 0 bases from J, with 13 bases in between. CDR3 length: 16 amino acids. Germline CDR1 is SGHAT and CDR2 is FQNNGV.